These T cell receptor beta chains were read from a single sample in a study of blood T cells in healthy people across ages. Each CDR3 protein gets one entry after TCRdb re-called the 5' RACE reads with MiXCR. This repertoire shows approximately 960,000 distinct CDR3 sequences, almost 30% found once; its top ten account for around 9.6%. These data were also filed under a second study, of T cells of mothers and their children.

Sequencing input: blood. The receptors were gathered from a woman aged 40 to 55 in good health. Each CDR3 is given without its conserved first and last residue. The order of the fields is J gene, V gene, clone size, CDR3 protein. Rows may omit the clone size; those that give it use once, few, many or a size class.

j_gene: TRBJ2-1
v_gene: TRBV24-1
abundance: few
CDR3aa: ATSDLARTSGGTSYNEQF

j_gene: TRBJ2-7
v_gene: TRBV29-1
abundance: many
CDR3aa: SVTKDLYEQY

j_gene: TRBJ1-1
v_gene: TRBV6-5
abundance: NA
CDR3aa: ASSYDRGANTEAF

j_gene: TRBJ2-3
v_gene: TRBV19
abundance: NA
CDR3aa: ASSIGLAARTDTQY

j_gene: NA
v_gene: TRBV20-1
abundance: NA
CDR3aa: SARGGTSGSPYEQY

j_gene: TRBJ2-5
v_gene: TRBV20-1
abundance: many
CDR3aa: SAADSQETQY

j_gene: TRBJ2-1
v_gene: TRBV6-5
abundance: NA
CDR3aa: ASSYARQGRAF

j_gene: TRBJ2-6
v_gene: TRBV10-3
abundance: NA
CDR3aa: AITAQTSGANVLT

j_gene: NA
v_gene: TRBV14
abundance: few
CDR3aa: ASSQAWGRSVYEQY

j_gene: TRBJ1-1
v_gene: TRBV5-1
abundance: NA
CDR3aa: ASSLLTGSMNTEAF

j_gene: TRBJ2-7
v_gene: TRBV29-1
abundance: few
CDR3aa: SVGTSSTQY

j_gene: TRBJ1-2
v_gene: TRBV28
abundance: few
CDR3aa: ASSSNRMLRGGYT

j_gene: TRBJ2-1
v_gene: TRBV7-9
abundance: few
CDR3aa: ASSWERSSYNEQF

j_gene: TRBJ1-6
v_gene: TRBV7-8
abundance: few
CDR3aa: ASSLVTTGENSPLH

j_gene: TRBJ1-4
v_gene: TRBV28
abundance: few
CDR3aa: ASSQPNEKLF

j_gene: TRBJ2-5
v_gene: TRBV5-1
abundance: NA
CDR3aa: ASRGTTASETQH

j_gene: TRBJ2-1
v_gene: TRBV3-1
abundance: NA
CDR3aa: ASSQDRTGIEQF

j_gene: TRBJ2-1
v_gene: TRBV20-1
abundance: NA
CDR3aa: SARDLRGHEQF

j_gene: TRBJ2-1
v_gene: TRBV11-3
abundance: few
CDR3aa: ASSLGTAGGGAYNEQF

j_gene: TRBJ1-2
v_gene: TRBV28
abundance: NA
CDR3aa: ASSLGRGFYGYT